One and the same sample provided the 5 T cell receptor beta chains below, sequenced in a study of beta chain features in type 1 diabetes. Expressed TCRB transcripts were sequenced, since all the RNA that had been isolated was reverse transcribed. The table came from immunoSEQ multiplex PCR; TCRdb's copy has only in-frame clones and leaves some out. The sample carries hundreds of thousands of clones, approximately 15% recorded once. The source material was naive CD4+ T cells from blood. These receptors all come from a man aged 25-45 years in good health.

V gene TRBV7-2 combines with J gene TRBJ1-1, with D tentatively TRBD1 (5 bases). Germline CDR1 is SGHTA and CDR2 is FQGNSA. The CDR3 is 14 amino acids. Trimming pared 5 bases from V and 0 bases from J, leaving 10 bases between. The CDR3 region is CASSSGGVNTEAFF. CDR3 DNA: TGTGCCAGCAGCAGCGGAGGGGTGAACACTGAAGCTTTCTTT.

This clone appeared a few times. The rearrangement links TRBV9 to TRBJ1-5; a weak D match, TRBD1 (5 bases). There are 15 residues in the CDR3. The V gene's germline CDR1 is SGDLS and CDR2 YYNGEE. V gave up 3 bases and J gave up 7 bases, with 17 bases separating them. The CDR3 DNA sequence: TGTGCCAGCAGCGGAGATGAGCAGGGTGGGCAGCCCCAGCATTTT. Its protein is CASSGDEQGGQPQHF.

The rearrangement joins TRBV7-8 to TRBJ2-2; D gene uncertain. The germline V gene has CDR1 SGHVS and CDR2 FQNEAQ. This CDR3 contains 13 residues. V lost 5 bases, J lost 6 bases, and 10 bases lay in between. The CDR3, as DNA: TGTGCCAGCAGCATTAGGGTAGCCGGGGAGCTGTTTTTT. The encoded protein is CASSIRVAGELFF. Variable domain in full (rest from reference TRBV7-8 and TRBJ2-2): GAGVSQSPRYKVAKRGQDVALRCDPISGHVSLFWYQQALGQGPEFLTYFQNEAQLDKSGLPSDRFFAERPEGSVSTLKIQRTQQEDSAVYLCASSIRVAGELFFGEGSRLTVL.

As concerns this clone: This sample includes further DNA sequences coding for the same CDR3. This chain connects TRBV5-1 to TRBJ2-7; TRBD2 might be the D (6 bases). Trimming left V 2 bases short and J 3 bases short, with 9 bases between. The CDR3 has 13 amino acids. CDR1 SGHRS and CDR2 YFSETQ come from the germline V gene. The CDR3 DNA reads TGCGCCAGCAGCTTAGTCGGGGGCTACGAGCAGTACTTC. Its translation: CASSLVGGYEQYF. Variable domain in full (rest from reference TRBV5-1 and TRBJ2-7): KAGVTQTPRYLIKTRGQQVTLSCSPISGHRSVSWYQQTPGQGLQFLFEYFSETQRNKGNFPGRFSGRQFSNSRSEMNVSTLELGDSALYLCASSLVGGYEQYFGPGTRLTVT.

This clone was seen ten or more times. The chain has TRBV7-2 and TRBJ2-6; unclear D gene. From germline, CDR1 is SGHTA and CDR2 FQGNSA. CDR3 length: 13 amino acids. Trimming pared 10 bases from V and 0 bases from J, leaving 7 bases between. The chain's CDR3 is CAIPVSGANVLTF. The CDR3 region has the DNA TGTGCCATACCCGTCTCTGGGGCCAACGTCCTGACTTTC.